Listed here is a single T cell receptor beta chain. Its specificity is not known. These data come from a study of PD-1 blockade in mismatch repair-deficient tumors. Assay: immunoSEQ multiplex PCR; the TCRdb copy retains only in-frame clones and omits some. The table lists about 9,800 clones, around 87% of them singletons. Noted time point: roughly ten-day in vitro stimulation with candidate neoantigen peptide 2. CDR3 size: 11 residues. Germline V gene data show CDR1 as GTSNPN and CDR2 as SVGIG (reference sequence). This sequence joins TRBV30 and TRBJ2-1; no reliable D call. The receptor comes from an adult with mismatch repair-deficient cancer. This sample comprised cells cultured in vitro, obtained from a patient treated with pembrolizumab. The DNA of the CDR3 is TGTGCTGCCCCAGCCTACAATGAGCAGTTCTTC. This gives the protein CAAPAYNEQFF.